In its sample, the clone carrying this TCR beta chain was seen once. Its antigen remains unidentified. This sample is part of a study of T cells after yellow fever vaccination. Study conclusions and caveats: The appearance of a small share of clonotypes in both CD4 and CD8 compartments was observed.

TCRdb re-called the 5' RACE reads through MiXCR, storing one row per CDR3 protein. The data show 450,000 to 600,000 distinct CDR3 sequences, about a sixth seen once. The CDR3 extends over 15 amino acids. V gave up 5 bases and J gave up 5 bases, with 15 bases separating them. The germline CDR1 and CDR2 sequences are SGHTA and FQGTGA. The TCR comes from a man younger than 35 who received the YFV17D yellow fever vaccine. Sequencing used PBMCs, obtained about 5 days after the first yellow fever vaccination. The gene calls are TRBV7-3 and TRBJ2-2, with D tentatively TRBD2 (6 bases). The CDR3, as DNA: TGTGCCAGCAGCCCCGCGGGGACGATTACCGGGGAGCTGTTTTTT. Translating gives CASSPAGTITGELFF. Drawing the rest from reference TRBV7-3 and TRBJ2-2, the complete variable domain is GAGVSQTPSNKVTEKGKYVELRCDPISGHTALYWYRQSLGQGPEFLIYFQGTGAADDSGLPNDRFFAVRPEGSVSTLKIQRTERGDSAVYLCASSPAGTITGELFFGEGSRLTVL.